This TCR beta chain was sequenced during a study of blood T cell repertoires in COVID-19 (dated by TCRdb to 2018 to 2020). For the wider study: Collaborator samples came from the United States, Italy and Spain and covered acute and convalescent phases of COVID-19. A freely available public database, intended as a resource for researchers studying the immune response to SARS-CoV-2, is where the repertoires were released. Subjects who had been exposed to COVID-19, were actively infected with it, or had recovered from it provided the deeply sampled blood TCRbeta repertoires that made up the dataset. The material from the prospective study consisted of cDNA or gDNA derived from T cells, B-cell-depleted T cells, or PBMCs. The sample metadata nearly always contained a de-identified subject ID, COVID-19 status, age in years and sex. Samples were obtained from the ongoing ImmuneRACE study (first 160 participants) and from over 1,000 subjects provided by 6 global collaborators. Where available, HLA class I and class II types were taken from metadata supplied by the sample provider and were not determined by assay-based typing.

Broad study findings and their caveats: The amount of clinical and demographic metadata varied by source and participant and was provided uncurated.

At one collaborating source in Seattle, patients were enrolled during active infection and were followed longitudinally through the course of disease. Collaborating institutions collected whole blood in K2EDTA tubes following their own protocols. For TCRbeta analysis, collaborator samples were shipped as frozen whole blood, as isolated PBMCs, or as DNA extracted from either sample type. Worth noting for this clone: Its antigen is still unknown. No base quality information exists; no much larger clone differs at one position.

TCRbeta CDR3 regions were amplified from genomic DNA using the immunoSEQ Assay, a bias-controlled multiplex PCR. The paper's processing steps were these. Nucleated cell counts per sample were estimated from amplification of reference gene primers within the assay. Sequence reads were collapsed and filtered to measure the absolute abundance of every unique TCRbeta CDR3 rearrangement. For each sample, productive Simpson clonality was calculated as the square root of Simpson's diversity index across productive rearrangements. TCRdb carries this immuneACCESS record with in-frame sequences only. Its versions omit some clonotypes, under half of them owing to an unresolved V gene in the studies checked, with the rest unexplained. V and J calls and clone size come straight from that table; D and trimming were deduced from the DNA. This sample comprises 180,000 or so clones, 84% of them detected only once. Around 15% of the sample is in the top ten clones.

CDR1 MDHEN and CDR2 SYDVKM are derived from the germline V gene. From the cysteine up to the phenylalanine, the CDR3 has a length of 17 residues. The only DNA kept is the CDR3, 51 bases in frame from the first base. The V end gives up 5 bases and the J end 4 bases, leaving 16 bases in the junction not matched to a gene. The sequence came from a woman between 70 and 85 years old with COVID-19, enrolled during active disease. The chain is made from TRBV28 and TRBJ1-1; TRBD1 agrees with 7 junctional bases. The sequenced sample was peripheral blood. The CDR3 amino acid sequence is: CASSPDRALGLGTEAFF. The nucleotide sequence reads as follows: TGTGCCAGCAGTCCTGACAGGGCGTTGGGGTTGGGCACTGAAGCTTTCTTT.